This TCR beta chain was found in a study of shared clonotypes between healthy human individuals. Across the study: Sampling drew on donors who were a couple of women and a few men aged 18 to 49. CD4 naive cells filled three plates per donor, CD4 memory three, CD8 naive two and CD8 memory one.

The junction had 12 bases not matched to a gene; V was cut back by 7 bases and J by 5 bases. This CDR3 is 16 amino acids long. The V gene's germline CDR1 is SGHRS and CDR2 YFSETQ. Assay used: immunoSEQ multiplex PCR; TCRdb lists only in-frame clones, some missing. The table shows under 2,500,000 clones, with nearly 97% occurring only once. Investigators divided CD4+ cells into CD45RA+ naive and CD45RA-negative memory subsets. Points on this clone: Its cognate antigen is unknown. The sample contains more than one DNA sequence encoding this CDR3.

Study-level results: Naive subsets generally had larger estimated richness than memory subsets.

The clonotype comes from a man in his late teens or twenties in good health. This sequence joins TRBV5-1 and TRBJ2-5, with 12 bases fitting TRBD2. The sequenced sample was naive CD4+ T cells sorted from blood. This sample's subset: CD45RA+ positively selected. CDR3 DNA sequence: TGCGCCAGCTCCCTGGGGCCTAGCGGGGGGGCCGAGACCCAGTACTTC. Its translation is CASSLGPSGGAETQYF. Together with reference TRBV5-1 and TRBJ2-5, the CDR3 gives the full variable domain: KAGVTQTPRYLIKTRGQQVTLSCSPISGHRSVSWYQQTPGQGLQFLFEYFSETQRNKGNFPGRFSGRQFSNSRSEMNVSTLELGDSALYLCASSLGPSGGAETQYFGPGTRLLVL.